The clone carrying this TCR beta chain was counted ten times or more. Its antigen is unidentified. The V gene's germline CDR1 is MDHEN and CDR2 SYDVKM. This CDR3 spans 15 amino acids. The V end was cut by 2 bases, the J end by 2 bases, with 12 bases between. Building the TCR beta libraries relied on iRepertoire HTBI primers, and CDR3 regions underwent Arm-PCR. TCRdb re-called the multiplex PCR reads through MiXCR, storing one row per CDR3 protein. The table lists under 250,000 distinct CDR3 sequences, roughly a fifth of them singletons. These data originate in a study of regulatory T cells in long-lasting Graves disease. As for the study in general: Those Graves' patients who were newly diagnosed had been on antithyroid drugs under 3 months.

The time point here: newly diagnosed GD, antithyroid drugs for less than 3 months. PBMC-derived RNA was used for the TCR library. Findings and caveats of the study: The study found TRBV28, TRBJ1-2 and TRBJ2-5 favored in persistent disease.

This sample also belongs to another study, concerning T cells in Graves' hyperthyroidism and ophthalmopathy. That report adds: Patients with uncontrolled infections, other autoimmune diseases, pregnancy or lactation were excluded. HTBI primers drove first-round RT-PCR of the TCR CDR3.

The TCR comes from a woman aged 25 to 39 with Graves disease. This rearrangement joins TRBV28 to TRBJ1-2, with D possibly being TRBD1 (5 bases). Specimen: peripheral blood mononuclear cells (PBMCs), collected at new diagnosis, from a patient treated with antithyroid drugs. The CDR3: CASSLGGGVNYGYTF. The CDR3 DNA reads TGTGCCAGCAGTTTAGGGGGTGGGGTAAACTATGGCTACACCTTC.